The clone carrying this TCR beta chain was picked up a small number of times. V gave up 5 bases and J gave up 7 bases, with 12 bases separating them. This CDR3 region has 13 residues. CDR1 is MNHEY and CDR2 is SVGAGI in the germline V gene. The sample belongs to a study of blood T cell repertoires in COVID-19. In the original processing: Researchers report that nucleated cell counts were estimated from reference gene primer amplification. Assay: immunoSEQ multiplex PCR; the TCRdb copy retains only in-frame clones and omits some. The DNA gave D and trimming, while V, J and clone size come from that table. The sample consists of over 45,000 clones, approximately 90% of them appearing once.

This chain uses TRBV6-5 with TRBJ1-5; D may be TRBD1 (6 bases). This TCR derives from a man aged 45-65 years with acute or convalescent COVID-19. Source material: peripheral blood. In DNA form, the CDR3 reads TGTGCCAGCAGTAACAGGGTAGGGCAGCCCCAGCATTTT. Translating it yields CASSNRVGQPQHF.